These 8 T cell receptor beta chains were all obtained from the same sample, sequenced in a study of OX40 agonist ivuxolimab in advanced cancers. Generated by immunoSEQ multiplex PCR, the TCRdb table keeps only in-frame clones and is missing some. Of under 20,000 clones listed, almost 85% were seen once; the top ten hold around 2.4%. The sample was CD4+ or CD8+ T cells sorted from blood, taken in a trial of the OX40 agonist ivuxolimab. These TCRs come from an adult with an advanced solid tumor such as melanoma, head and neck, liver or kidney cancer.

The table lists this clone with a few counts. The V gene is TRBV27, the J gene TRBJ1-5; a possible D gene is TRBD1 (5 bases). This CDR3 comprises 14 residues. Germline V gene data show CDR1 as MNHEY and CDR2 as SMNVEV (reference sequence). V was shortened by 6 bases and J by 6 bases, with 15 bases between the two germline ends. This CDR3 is CASRGRRDGQPQHF. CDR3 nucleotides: TGTGCCAGCAGAGGTCGCAGGGACGGTCAGCCCCAGCATTTT.

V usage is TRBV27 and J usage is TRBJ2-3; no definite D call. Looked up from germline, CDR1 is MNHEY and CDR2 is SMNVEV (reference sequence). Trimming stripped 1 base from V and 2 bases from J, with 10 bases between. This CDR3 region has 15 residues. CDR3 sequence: CASSLLVGATDTQYF. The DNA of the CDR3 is TGTGCCAGCAGTTTATTGGTCGGAGCCACAGATACGCAGTATTTT.

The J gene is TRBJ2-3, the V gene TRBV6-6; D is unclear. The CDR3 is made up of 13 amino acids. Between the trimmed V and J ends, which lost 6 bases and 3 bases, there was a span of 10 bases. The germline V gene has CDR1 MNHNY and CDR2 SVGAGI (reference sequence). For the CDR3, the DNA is TGTGCCAGCAGACGTGGATGGACAGATACGCAGTATTTT. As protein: CASRRGWTDTQYF.

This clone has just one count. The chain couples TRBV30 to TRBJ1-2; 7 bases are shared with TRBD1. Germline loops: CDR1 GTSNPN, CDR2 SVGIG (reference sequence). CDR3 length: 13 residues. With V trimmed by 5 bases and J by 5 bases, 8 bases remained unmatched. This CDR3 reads CAWHRDRPYGYTF. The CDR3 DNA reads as TGTGCCTGGCACCGGGACAGACCATATGGCTACACCTTC.

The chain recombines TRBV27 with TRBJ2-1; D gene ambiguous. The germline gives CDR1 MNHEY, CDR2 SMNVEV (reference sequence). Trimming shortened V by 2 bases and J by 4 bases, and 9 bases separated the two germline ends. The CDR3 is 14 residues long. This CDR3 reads CASSLDVRYNEQFF. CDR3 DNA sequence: TGTGCCAGCAGTTTAGACGTTCGGTACAATGAGCAGTTCTTC.

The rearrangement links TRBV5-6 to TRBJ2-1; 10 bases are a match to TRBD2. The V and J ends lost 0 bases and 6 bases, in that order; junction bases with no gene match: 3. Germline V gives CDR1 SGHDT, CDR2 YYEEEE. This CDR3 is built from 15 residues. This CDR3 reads CASSLGTSGFNEQFF. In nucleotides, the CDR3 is TGTGCCAGCAGCTTGGGGACTAGCGGATTCAATGAGCAGTTCTTC.

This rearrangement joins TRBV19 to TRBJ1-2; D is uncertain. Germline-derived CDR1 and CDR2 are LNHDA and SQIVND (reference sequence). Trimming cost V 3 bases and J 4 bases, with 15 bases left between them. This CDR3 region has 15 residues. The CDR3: CASSINGGHLYGYTF. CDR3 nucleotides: TGTGCCAGTAGTATTAACGGCGGCCACCTCTATGGCTACACCTTC.

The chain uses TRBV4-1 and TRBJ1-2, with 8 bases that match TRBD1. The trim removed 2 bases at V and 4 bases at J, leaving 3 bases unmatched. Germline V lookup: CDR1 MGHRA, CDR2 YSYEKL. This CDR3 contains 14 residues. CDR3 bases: TGCGCCAGCAGCCAAACAGACAGGGGCTATGGCTACACCTTC. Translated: CASSQTDRGYGYTF.